The TCR beta chain described here comes from a study of blood T cell repertoires in COVID-19. Study at large: T cells, B-cell-depleted T cells, or PBMCs provided the cDNA or gDNA that served as material.

The authors' processing: Reference gene primer amplification gave estimated nucleated cell counts. Data came from immunoSEQ multiplex PCR; TCRdb stores just in-frame clones and leaves some out. That table furnishes V, J and clone size, whereas the DNA furnished D and trimming. The data hold 200,000 or so clones, with 80% to 90% observed a single time. A COVID-19 case had been met by exposed participants during the 2 weeks before study entry. Looked up from germline, CDR1 is SGHAT and CDR2 is FQNNGV. CDR3 length: 15 residues. Trimming removed 1 base at V and 1 base at J, with 10 bases between. The sample consisted of PBMCs or T cells enriched from blood (not recorded which). This TCR derives from a woman aged 25 to 45 who had been exposed to COVID-19. J is TRBJ1-1 and V is TRBV11-2; D may be TRBD1 (5 bases). The CDR3 nucleotides are TGTGCCAGCAGCTTAGTATTTCAGGGGAACACTGAAGCTTTCTTT. Translated: CASSLVFQGNTEAFF. Full variable domain (rest looked up from reference TRBV11-2 and TRBJ1-1): EAGVAQSPRYKIIEKRQSVAFWCNPISGHATLYWYQQILGQGPKLLIQFQNNGVVDDSQLPKDRFSAERLKGVDSTLKIQPAKLEDSAVYLCASSLVFQGNTEAFFGQGTRLTVV.